This is a list of T cell receptor beta chains from one sample in a study of blood T cell repertoires in COVID-19. The data were produced by immunoSEQ multiplex PCR, yet TCRdb's version contains in-frame clones alone and is incomplete. Of 70,000 or so clones in the sample, about nine tenths were seen once. What was sequenced was peripheral blood. These receptors were taken from an elderly woman with active or convalescent COVID-19. Both conserved end residues are part of each CDR3.

TRBV7-9	TRBJ2-7	CASSLGQGAYEQYF
TRBV6-5	TRBJ2-1	CASSYSGRGPYNEQFF
TRBV20-1	TRBJ2-1	CSATELAGRAYNEQFF
TRBV20-1	TRBJ1-2	CSAQGTGGWTF
TRBV6-6	TRBJ1-2	CASTQNYGYTF
TRBV5-5	TRBJ2-7	CASSLDSALEQYF
TRBV11-2	TRBJ2-3	CASSGPGGAGWVTQYF
TRBV5-1	TRBJ2-2	CASSLFRDRTGELFF
TRBV5-6	TRBJ1-2	CASSRPRDRGGYTF
TRBV27	TRBJ1-2	CASSFRGNYGYTF
TRBV18	TRBJ2-7	CASSPGSGQGVPYEQYF
TRBV19	TRBJ2-2	CASTLAVTTGELFF
TRBV19	TRBJ2-4	CASSPGDTIQYF
TRBV7-8	TRBJ2-7	CASSFLASGGYEQYF
TRBV28	TRBJ2-2	CASRSSGGSGELFF
TRBV3-1/TRBV3-2	TRBJ2-3	CASSLPPGDTQYF
TRBV4-2	TRBJ1-4	CASSQVALLSSSGYNEKLFF
TRBV7-9	TRBJ2-4	CASSQTQGSDIQYF
TRBV11-1	TRBJ1-1	CASSLALFQRGEAFF
TRBV10-2	TRBJ2-2	CARGEAGDTGELFF
TRBV6-2/TRBV6-3	TRBJ1-5	CASSFQRYSNQPQHF
TRBV7-3	TRBJ2-1	CASSLSGNEQFF
TRBV7-2	TRBJ2-3	CASTFSLSVSGSQYF
TRBV5-1	TRBJ2-3	CASSLGSGGAVDTQYF
TRBV7-2	TRBJ2-7	CASSSGHSSYEQYF
TRBV20-1	TRBJ1-2	CSASLTVPPYYGYTF
TRBV7-3	TRBJ2-3	CASSLTGLAGHSTDTQYF
TRBV28	TRBJ1-6	CASDDDRRSSPLHF
TRBV11-3	TRBJ2-2	CASSPGTGTGLNTGELFF
TRBV7-9	TRBJ1-6	CASSLDRGPNSPLHF
TRBV29-1	TRBJ1-4	CSVGAGTNEKLFF
TRBV7-2	TRBJ1-3	CASSGGPQGTGNTIYF
TRBV19	TRBJ1-6	CASSMDSQRRSYNSPLHF
TRBV30	TRBJ2-7	CAWLSGLRSSDEQYF
TRBV5-8	TRBJ1-5	CASSLGENSNQPQHF
TRBV10-3	TRBJ1-5	CAISLGGNQPQHF
TRBV10-1	TRBJ1-1	CASSPTGGTRTEAFF
TRBV3-1/TRBV3-2	TRBJ2-3	CASSQELRTGIRDTQYF
TRBV6-5	TRBJ2-7	CASSNYPGQAEQYF
TRBV25-1	TRBJ2-1	CASSEYMQGYNEQFF
TRBV19	TRBJ2-3	CASSRRAPGRGTDTQYF
TRBV9	TRBJ2-7	CASSVGGGSYYEQYF
TRBV2	TRBJ1-3	CASLPTEYSGNTIYF
TRBV27	TRBJ1-1	CASSLMGLGTEAFF
TRBV23-1	TRBJ2-5	CASSQFGSGSQGWKETQYF
TRBV5-1	TRBJ2-2	CASSLGANTGELFF
TRBV7-6	TRBJ1-4	CASSLGLEATNEKLFF
TRBV4-1	TRBJ2-1	CASSYPQRGAPEQFF
TRBV6-2/TRBV6-3	TRBJ1-1	CASSRDRGDTEAFF
TRBV19	TRBJ1-5	CASSIAHQGANQPQHF
TRBV5-1	TRBJ2-2	CASTEQGDTGELFF
TRBV27	TRBJ2-7	CASSFSAGGANWNEQYF
TRBV19	TRBJ2-5	CASSERASGGKTQYF
TRBV11-2	TRBJ2-7	CASSLVRTYPYEQYF
TRBV20-1	TRBJ1-5	CSATDRDLAIRRHF
TRBV6-1	TRBJ1-5	CASSERDRGRQPQHF
TRBV6-1	TRBJ2-7	CASSERDRYYEQYF